This T cell receptor (beta chain) is drawn from a study of blood T cell repertoires in COVID-19. Study-wide context: The United States, Italy and Spain supplied acute and convalescent COVID-19 samples. PBMCs, B-cell-depleted T cells, or T cells provided the cDNA or gDNA that made up the material.

Original analysis: Using reference gene primer amplification, nucleated cell counts were estimated. The data were produced by immunoSEQ multiplex PCR, yet TCRdb's version contains in-frame clones alone and is incomplete. Clone size and the V and J calls come from that table; the DNA yielded D and trimming. This table has a few hundred thousand clones, 87% appearing once. CDR1 SGHTA and CDR2 FQGNSA come from the germline V gene. CDR3 length: 14 residues. J was trimmed by 0 bases and V by 5 bases; bases with no gene match: 1. There are a few counts of this clone. Sequencing input: peripheral blood. This receptor was obtained from a woman aged 50 to 60 with acute or convalescent COVID-19. This chain uses TRBV7-2 with TRBJ1-3; 7 nucleotides align to TRBD1. CDR3 sequence: CASSRTGSGNTIYF. The CDR3, as DNA: TGTGCCAGCAGCAGGACAGGCTCTGGAAACACCATATATTTT.